What follows is one TCR beta chain and its context. Random hexamers were used to reverse transcribe an amount of roughly 0.45 to 1 ug RNA. TCRdb used MiXCR to reprocess the immunoSEQ multiplex PCR reads, holding one entry per CDR3 protein. The sample has 150,000 to 200,000 distinct CDR3 sequences; around 93% are singletons. Per germline, CDR1 LGHDT and CDR2 YNNKEL (reference sequence). The germline V and J ends were trimmed by 3 bases and 2 bases, with 5 bases remaining between them. The CDR3 length is 14 residues. This record belongs to a study of CD8 T cells in Susac syndrome. Sample: CD4+ T cells from PBMCs. The origin of this receptor is a human donor in good health. The V gene is TRBV3-1, the J gene TRBJ2-6; no definite D call. The CDR3 coding sequence is TGTGCCAGCAGCCACCGGGCTGGGGCCAACGTCCTGACTTTC. Translating gives CASSHRAGANVLTF.